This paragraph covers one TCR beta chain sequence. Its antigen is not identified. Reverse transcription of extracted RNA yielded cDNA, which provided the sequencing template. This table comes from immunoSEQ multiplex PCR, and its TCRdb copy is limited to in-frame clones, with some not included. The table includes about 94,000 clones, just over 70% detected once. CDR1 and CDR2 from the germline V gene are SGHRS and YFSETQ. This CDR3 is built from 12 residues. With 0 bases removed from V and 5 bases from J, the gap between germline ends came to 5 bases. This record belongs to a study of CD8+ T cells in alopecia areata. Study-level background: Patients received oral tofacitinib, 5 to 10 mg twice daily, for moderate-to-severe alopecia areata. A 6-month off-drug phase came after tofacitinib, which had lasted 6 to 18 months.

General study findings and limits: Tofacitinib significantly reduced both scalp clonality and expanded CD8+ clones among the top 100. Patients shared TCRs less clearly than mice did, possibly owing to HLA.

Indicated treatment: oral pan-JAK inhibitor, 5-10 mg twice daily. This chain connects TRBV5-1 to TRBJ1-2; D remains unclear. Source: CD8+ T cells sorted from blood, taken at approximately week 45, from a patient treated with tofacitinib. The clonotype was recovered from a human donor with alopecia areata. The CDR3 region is CASSLVGYGYTF. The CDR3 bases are TGCGCCAGCAGCTTGGTAGGGTATGGCTACACCTTC. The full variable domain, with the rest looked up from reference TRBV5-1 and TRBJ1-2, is KAGVTQTPRYLIKTRGQQVTLSCSPISGHRSVSWYQQTPGQGLQFLFEYFSETQRNKGNFPGRFSGRQFSNSRSEMNVSTLELGDSALYLCASSLVGYGYTFGSGTRLTVV.